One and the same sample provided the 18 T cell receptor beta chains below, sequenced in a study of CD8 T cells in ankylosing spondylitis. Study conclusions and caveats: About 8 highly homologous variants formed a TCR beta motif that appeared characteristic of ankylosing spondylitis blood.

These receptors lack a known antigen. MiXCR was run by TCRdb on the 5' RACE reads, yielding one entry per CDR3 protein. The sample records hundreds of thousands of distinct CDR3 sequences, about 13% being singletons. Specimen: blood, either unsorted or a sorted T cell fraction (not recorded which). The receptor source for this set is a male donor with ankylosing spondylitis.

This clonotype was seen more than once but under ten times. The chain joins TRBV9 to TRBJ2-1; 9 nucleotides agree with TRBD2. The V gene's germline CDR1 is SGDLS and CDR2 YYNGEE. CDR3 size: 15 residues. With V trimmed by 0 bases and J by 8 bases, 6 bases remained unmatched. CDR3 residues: CASSVVSGSRDEQFF. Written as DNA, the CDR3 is TGTGCCAGCAGCGTAGTTAGCGGGAGCCGGGATGAGCAGTTCTTC.

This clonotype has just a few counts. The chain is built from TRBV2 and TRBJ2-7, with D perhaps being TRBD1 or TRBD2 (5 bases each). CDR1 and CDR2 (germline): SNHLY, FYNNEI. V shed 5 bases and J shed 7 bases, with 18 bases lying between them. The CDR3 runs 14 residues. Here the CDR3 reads CASSQARDPPEQYV. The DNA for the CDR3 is TGTGCCAGCAGTCAGGCAAGGGACCCTCCGGAGCAGTACGTC.

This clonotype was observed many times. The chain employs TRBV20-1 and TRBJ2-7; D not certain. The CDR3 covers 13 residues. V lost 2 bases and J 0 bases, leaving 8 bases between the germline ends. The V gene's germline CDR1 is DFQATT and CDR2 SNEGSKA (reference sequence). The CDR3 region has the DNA TGCAGTGCTAGATCGGGTCTCTCCTACGAGCAGTACGTC. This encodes CSARSGLSYEQYV.

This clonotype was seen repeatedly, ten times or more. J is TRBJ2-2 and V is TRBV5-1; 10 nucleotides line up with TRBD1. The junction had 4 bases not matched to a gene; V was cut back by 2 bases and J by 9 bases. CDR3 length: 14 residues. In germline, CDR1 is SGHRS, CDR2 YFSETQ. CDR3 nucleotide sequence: TGCGCCAGCAGCTTCGGGACAGGGGTCCGGGAGCTGTTTTTT. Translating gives CASSFGTGVRELFF. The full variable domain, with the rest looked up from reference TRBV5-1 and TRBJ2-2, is KAGVTQTPRYLIKTRGQQVTLSCSPISGHRSVSWYQQTPGQGLQFLFEYFSETQRNKGNFPGRFSGRQFSNSRSEMNVSTLELGDSALYLCASSFGTGVRELFFGEGSRLTVL.

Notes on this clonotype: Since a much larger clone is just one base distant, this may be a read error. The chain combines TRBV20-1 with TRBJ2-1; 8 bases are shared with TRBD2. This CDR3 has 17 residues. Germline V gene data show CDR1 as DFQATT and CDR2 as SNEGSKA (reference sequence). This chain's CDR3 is CCASSAGLANSVHEQFF. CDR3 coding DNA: TGCTGTGCTAGCTCCGCCGGACTAGCCAATTCAGTCCATGAGCAGTTCTTC.

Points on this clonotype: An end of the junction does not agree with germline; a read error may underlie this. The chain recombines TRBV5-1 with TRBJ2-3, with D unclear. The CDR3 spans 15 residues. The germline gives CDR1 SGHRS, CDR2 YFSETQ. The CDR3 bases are TGCGCCAGCAGATTGGAAGCGAACCCCACAGATACGCAGTATTTT. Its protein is CASRLEANPTDTQYF.

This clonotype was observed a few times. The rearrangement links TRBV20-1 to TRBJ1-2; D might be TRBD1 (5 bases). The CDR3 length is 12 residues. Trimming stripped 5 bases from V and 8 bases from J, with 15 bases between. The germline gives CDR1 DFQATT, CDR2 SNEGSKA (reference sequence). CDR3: CSASGGIGGYTF. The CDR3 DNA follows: TGCAGTGCTTCTGGGGGGATCGGGGGCTACACCTTC.

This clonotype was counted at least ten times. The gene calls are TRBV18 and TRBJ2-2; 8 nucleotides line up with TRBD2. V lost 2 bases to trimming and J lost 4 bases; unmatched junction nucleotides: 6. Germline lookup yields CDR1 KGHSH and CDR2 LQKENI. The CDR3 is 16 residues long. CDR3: CASSPLTGGSTGELFF. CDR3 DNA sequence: TGTGCCAGCTCACCATTGACGGGAGGGAGCACCGGGGAGCTGTTTTTT.

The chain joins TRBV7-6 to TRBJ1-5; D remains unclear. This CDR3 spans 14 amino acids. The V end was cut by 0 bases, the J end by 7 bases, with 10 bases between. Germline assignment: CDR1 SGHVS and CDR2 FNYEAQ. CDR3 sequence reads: CASSLAPVDQPQHF. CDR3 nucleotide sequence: TGTGCCAGCAGCTTAGCTCCGGTAGACCAGCCCCAGCATTTT.

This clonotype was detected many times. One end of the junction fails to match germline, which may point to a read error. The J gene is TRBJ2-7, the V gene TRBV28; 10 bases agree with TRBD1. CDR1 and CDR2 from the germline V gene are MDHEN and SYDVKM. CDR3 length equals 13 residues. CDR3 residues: CASMGTGAYEQYF. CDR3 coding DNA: TGTGCAAGCATGGGGACAGGGGCCTACGAGCAGTACTTC. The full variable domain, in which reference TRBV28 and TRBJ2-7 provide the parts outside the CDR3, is DVKVTQSSRYLVKRTGEKVFLECVQDMDHENMFWYRQDPGLGLRLIYFSYDVKMKEKGDIPEGYSVSREKKERFSLILESASTNQTSMYLCASMGTGAYEQYFGPGTRLTVT.

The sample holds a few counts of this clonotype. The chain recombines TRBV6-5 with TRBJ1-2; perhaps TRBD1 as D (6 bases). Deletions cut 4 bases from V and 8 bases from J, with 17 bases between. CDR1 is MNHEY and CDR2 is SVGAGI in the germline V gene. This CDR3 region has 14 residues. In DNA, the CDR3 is TGTGCCAGCAGTTTCTTGGGCAGGGGATACGGCTACACCTTC. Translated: CASSFLGRGYGYTF.

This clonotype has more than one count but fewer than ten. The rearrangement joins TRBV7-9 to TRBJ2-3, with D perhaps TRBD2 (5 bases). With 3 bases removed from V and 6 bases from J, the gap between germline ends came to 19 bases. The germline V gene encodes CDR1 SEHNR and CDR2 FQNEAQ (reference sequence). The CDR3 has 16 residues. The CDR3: CASSLATRARVDTQYF. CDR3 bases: TGTGCCAGCAGCTTGGCCACGCGGGCGCGGGTCGATACGCAGTATTTT.

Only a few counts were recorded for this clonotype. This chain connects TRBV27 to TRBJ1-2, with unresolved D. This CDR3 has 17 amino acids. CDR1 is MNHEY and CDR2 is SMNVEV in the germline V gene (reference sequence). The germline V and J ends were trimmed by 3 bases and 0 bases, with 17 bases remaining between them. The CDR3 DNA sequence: TGTGCCAGCAGTTTGAGAGGGCAGAGGGAAGCTAACTATGGCTACACCTTC. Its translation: CASSLRGQREANYGYTF.

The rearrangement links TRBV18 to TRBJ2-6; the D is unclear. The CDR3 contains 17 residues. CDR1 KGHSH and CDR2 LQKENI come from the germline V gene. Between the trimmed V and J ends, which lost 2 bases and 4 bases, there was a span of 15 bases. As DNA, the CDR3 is TGTGCCAGCTCACCAAGCCCCAGGCCCTCCGGGGCCAACGTCCTGACTTTC. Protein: CASSPSPRPSGANVLTF.

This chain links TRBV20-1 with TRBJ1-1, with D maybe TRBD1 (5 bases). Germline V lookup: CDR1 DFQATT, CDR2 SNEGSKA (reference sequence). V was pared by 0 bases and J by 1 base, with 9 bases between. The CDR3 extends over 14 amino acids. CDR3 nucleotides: TGCAGTGCTAGAGAAGCAGGGACGAACACTGAAGCTTTCTTT. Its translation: CSAREAGTNTEAFF.

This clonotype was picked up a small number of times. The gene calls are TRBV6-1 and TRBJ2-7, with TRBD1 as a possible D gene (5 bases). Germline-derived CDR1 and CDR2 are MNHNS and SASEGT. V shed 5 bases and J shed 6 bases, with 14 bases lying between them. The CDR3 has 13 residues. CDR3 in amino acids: CASSQTEIPEQYV. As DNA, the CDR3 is TGTGCCAGCAGTCAGACAGAAATCCCCGAGCAGTACGTC.

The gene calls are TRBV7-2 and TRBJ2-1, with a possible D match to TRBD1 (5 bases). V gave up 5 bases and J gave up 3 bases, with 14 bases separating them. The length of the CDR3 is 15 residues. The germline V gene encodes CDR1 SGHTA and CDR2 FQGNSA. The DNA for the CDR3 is TGTGCCAGCAGCGGCAGGGCGTCCAACTACAATGAGCAGTTCTTC. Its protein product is CASSGRASNYNEQFF.

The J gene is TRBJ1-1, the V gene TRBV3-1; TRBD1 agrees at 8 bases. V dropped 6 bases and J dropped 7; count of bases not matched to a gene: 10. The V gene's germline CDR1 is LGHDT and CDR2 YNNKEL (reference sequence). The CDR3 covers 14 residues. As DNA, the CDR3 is TGTGCCAGCAGGCAGCTCGGGACAGGCGATGAAGCTTTCTTT. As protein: CASRQLGTGDEAFF.